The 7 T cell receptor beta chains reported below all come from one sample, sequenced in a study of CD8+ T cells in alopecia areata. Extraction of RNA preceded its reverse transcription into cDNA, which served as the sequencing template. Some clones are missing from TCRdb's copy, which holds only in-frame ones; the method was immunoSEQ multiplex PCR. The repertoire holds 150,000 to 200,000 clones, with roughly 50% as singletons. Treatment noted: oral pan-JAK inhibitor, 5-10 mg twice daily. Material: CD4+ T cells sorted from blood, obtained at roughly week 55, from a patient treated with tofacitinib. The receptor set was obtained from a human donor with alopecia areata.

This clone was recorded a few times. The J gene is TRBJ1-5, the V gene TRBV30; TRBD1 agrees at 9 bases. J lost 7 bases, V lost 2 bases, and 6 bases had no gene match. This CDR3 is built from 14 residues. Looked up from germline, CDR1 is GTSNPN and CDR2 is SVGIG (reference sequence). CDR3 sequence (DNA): TGTGCCTGGAGTATGGGACAGGGTGGCCAGCCCCAGCATTTT. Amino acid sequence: CAWSMGQGGQPQHF.

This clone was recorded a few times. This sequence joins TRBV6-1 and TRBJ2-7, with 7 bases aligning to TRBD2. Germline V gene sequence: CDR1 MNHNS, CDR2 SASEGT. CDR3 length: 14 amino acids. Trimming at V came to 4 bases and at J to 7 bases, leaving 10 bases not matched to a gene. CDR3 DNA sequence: TGTGCCAGCAGTGGACCTAGCGGATTAAGAGAGCAGTACTTC. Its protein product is CASSGPSGLREQYF.

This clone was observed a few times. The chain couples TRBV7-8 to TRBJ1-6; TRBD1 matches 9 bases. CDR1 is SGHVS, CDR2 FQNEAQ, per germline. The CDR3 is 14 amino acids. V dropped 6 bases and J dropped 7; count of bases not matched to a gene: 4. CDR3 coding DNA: TGTGCCAGCAGGCGGGACAGGGAGAATTCACCCCTCCACTTT. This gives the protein CASRRDRENSPLHF.

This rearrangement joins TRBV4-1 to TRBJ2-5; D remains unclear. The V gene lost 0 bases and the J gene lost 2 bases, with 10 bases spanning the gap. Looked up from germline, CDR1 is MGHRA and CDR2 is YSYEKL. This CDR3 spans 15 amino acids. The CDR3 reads CASSQDVSGQETQYF. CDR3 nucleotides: TGCGCCAGCAGCCAAGACGTGAGTGGACAAGAGACCCAGTACTTC.

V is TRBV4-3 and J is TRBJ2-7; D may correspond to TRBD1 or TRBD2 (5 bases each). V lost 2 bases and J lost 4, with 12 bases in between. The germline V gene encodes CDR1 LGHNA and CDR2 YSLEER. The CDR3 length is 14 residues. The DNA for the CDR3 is TGCGCCAGCAGCCAACTGGGGGTGGCGTACGAGCAGTACTTC. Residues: CASSQLGVAYEQYF.

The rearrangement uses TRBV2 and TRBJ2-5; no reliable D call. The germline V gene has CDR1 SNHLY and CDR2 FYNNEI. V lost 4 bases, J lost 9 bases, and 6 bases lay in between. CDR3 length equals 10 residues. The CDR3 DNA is TGTGCCAGCAGTGTTCGGGCCCAGTACTTC. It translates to CASSVRAQYF.

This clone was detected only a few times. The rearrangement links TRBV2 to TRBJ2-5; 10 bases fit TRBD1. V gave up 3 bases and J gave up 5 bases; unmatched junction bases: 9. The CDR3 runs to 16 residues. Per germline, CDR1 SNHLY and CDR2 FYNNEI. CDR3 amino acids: CASSDSDRGRSETQYF. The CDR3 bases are TGTGCCAGCAGTGATAGCGACAGGGGGCGGTCGGAGACCCAGTACTTC.